This passage covers 6 T cell receptor beta chains from one sample sequenced in a study of T cell responses to AZD1222 COVID-19 vaccine. The protocol was immunoSEQ multiplex PCR, while the TCRdb copy is restricted to in-frame clones and leaves out a portion. The sample shows tens of thousands of clones, roughly four fifths of them seen only once. This specimen consisted of peripheral blood, obtained on day 0 of AZD1222 vaccination. All receptors come from an adult in good health.

This chain links TRBV6-4 with TRBJ2-3, with D possibly matching TRBD2 (5 bases). Germline V gene sequence: CDR1 MRHNA, CDR2 SNTAGT. The V end was cut by 5 bases, the J end by 4 bases, with 10 bases between. The CDR3 consists of 13 residues. CDR3 amino acids: CASSIDYPDTQYF. The CDR3 nucleotides are TGTGCCAGCAGTATTGACTACCCAGATACGCAGTATTTT.

The gene calls are TRBV6-6 and TRBJ1-3; 8 nucleotides agree with TRBD1. This CDR3 is 15 amino acids long. Germline values: CDR1 MNHNY, CDR2 SVGAGI (reference sequence). The trim removed 7 bases at V and 2 bases at J, leaving 7 bases unmatched. The CDR3 loop reads CASTVTGGAGNTIYF. The CDR3 nucleotides are TGTGCCAGCACTGTCACAGGGGGAGCTGGAAACACCATATATTTT.

This chain links TRBV18 with TRBJ1-1; tentatively, D is TRBD1 (5 bases). CDR3 length: 13 amino acids. V lost 6 bases, J lost 4 bases, and 12 bases lay in between. In germline, CDR1 is KGHSH, CDR2 LQKENI. The CDR3 nucleotides read TGTGCCAGCTCTGGGGCGGGTTTCACTGAAGCTTTCTTT. It specifies CASSGAGFTEAFF.

V is TRBV28 and J is TRBJ2-7, with TRBD1 identical over 7 bases. Germline-derived CDR1 and CDR2 are MDHEN and SYDVKM. The CDR3 is 13 residues long. V dropped 4 bases and J dropped 9; count of bases not matched to a gene: 9. The CDR3 is CASSSNPRTGQYF. CDR3 DNA: TGTGCCAGCAGTTCCAACCCACGGACAGGGCAGTACTTC. Drawing the rest from reference TRBV28 and TRBJ2-7, the complete variable domain is DVKVTQSSRYLVKRTGEKVFLECVQDMDHENMFWYRQDPGLGLRLIYFSYDVKMKEKGDIPEGYSVSREKKERFSLILESASTNQTSMYLCASSSNPRTGQYFGPGTRLTVT.

This clone was observed a few times. The V and J genes are TRBV6-5 and TRBJ2-1; 8 bases fit TRBD1. V lost 0 bases and J lost 9; bases outside the gene matches: 4. This CDR3 has 14 residues. Germline assignment: CDR1 MNHEY and CDR2 SVGAGI. This CDR3 is CASSYSRQGSEQFF. The CDR3 DNA reads as TGTGCCAGCAGTTACTCGCGACAGGGGAGTGAGCAGTTCTTC.

This clone was seen just once. The rearrangement links TRBV9 to TRBJ1-2; no clear D gene. Germline V lookup: CDR1 SGDLS, CDR2 YYNGEE. The ends were cut back, 0 bases at V and 0 bases at J, with 9 bases in the middle. There are 15 residues in the CDR3. DNA of the CDR3: TGTGCCAGCAGCGTAGTACCGGATTCTAACTATGGCTACACCTTC. It translates to CASSVVPDSNYGYTF. Using reference TRBV9 and TRBJ1-2 for the parts outside the CDR3, the full variable domain is DSGVTQTPKHLITATGQRVTLRCSPRSGDLSVYWYQQSLDQGLQFLIQYYNGEERAKGNILERFSAQQFPDLHSELNLSSLELGDSALYFCASSVVPDSNYGYTFGSGTRLTVV.